Listed here are 21 T cell receptor beta chains from one sample, sequenced in a study of cytomegalovirus exposure and HLA in healthy donors. PCR amplification relied on 60 Vbeta primers (plus 13 Jbeta primers). Profiling relied on immunoSEQ multiplex PCR, and the TCRdb table lists in-frame clones only, not all of them. Seen here are about 70,000 clones, around two thirds observed once, and the top ten hold roughly an eighth. Sequenced: PBMCs. These receptors all stem from a human donor in good health.

The chain combines TRBV9 with TRBJ2-2; 9 positions match TRBD2. Germline V gene data show CDR1 as SGDLS and CDR2 as YYNGEE. CDR3 length: 16 residues. Germline trimming cut 0 bases from V and 7 bases from J; bases unmatched to any gene: 7. For the CDR3, the DNA is TGTGCCAGCAGCGTAGGATCTAGCGGGACTATCGGGGAGCTGTTTTTT. Translated: CASSVGSSGTIGELFF.

The chain combines TRBV25-1 with TRBJ1-3; D gene ambiguous. Trimming left V 5 bases short and J 4 bases short, with 12 bases between. The CDR3 is made up of 14 amino acids. Germline V gene lookup returns CDR1 MGHDK and CDR2 SYGVNS. The CDR3: CASSWTAKGNTIYF. As DNA, the CDR3 is TGTGCCAGCAGTTGGACTGCTAAAGGAAACACCATATATTTT.

The chain is built from TRBV7-2 and TRBJ1-2; D uncertain. This CDR3 has 13 residues. Germline CDR1 SGHTA, CDR2 FQGNSA. V was clipped by 1 base and J by 7 bases, with 10 bases between them. The CDR3 DNA reads as TGTGCCAGCAGCTTAGGGGCAGTGGGTGGCTACACCTTC. Translating gives CASSLGAVGGYTF. Using reference TRBV7-2 and TRBJ1-2 for the parts outside the CDR3, the full variable domain is GAGVSQSPSNKVTEKGKDVELRCDPISGHTALYWYRQSLGQGLEFLIYFQGNSAPDKSGLPSDRFSAERTGGSVSTLTIQRTQQEDSAVYLCASSLGAVGGYTFGSGTRLTVV.

There are a few counts of this clone. V and J are TRBV15 and TRBJ1-2, with 8 bases that match TRBD1. CDR3 size: 15 residues. Germline CDR1 LNHNV, CDR2 YYDKDF (reference sequence). V gave up 0 bases and J gave up 4 bases; unmatched junction bases: 4. CDR3 in amino acids: CATSRDWDRSYGYTF. DNA for the CDR3: TGTGCCACCAGCAGAGATTGGGACAGGAGCTATGGCTACACCTTC.

The CDR3 loop reads CAWSVGTSNNEQFF. The CDR3 DNA reads as TGTGCCTGGAGTGTTGGGACTTCTAACAATGAGCAGTTCTTC. This chain joins TRBV30 and TRBJ2-1, with D possibly TRBD2 on 6 matching bases. This CDR3 region has 14 residues. Trimming took off 0 bases at V and 5 bases at J, with 11 bases between the two ends. The germline V gene has CDR1 GTSNPN and CDR2 SVGIG (reference sequence).

This chain connects TRBV25-1 to TRBJ2-5; TRBD1 agrees at 8 bases. TRBJ2-7 explains the end of the DNA better; the J call may be wrong. The CDR3 extends over 14 amino acids. Germline assignment: CDR1 MGHDK and CDR2 SYGVNS. CDR3 protein: CASSEPGQGNEQYF. The CDR3 coding sequence is TGTGCCAGCAGTGAGCCCGGACAGGGCAACGAGCAGTACTTC.

The chain has TRBV6-6 and TRBJ1-2; D call uncertain. The ends were cut back, 0 bases at V and 5 bases at J, with 10 bases in the middle. There are 14 residues in the CDR3. Germline values: CDR1 MNHNY, CDR2 SVGAGI (reference sequence). CDR3 nucleotides: TGTGCCAGCAGTTACTCCGAGGGCGGGTATGGCTACACCTTC. It encodes CASSYSEGGYGYTF.

CDR3 in DNA: TGTGCCTGGAGCCTAGCCGTGGGGTCCGAGCAGTACTTC. Its protein is CAWSLAVGSEQYF. The gene calls are TRBV30 and TRBJ2-5, with TRBD2 as a possible D gene (5 bases). The end of the DNA fits TRBJ2-7 better, so the J call may be wrong. Germline V CDR1 and CDR2: GTSNPN, SVGIG (reference sequence). The CDR3 is 13 amino acids.

CDR3 bases: TGTGCCAGCAGCGTGACAGGGAACACTGAAGCTTTCTTT. Protein product: CASSVTGNTEAFF. The V gene is TRBV6-4, the J gene TRBJ1-1; tentative D call: TRBD1 (6 bases). The CDR3 has 13 residues. V shed 6 bases and J shed 1 base, with 9 bases lying between them. CDR1 is MRHNA and CDR2 is SNTAGT in the germline V gene.

V is TRBV5-1 and J is TRBJ2-2, with TRBD1 identical over 10 bases. In germline, CDR1 is SGHRS, CDR2 YFSETQ. V lost 1 base to trimming and J lost 3 bases; unmatched junction nucleotides: 3. This CDR3 is 16 amino acids long. The CDR3 coding sequence is TGCGCCAGCAGCTTGAGAGGGACAGGGGACACCGGGGAGCTGTTTTTT. It translates to CASSLRGTGDTGELFF.

The chain couples TRBV11-2 to TRBJ1-2; 9 nucleotides agree with TRBD1. Germline V gene data show CDR1 as SGHAT and CDR2 as FQNNGV. This CDR3 region has 15 residues. With 5 bases clipped from V and 8 bases from J, the junction kept 12 bases outside the gene matches. The CDR3 coding sequence is TGTGCCAGCAGCCTTAGGGGGACAGGGAAGTGGGGCTACACCTTC. Amino acid sequence: CASSLRGTGKWGYTF. Based on the CDR3 plus reference TRBV11-2 and TRBJ1-2, the full variable domain is EAGVAQSPRYKIIEKRQSVAFWCNPISGHATLYWYQQILGQGPKLLIQFQNNGVVDDSQLPKDRFSAERLKGVDSTLKIQPAKLEDSAVYLCASSLRGTGKWGYTFGSGTRLTVV.

The chain couples TRBV6-5 to TRBJ2-1; tentative D call: TRBD1 (7 bases). CDR1 and CDR2 (germline): MNHEY, SVGAGI. The CDR3 is 15 residues long. The ends were cut back, 7 bases at V and 2 bases at J, with 15 bases in the middle. In DNA form, the CDR3 reads TGTGCCAGCAAGGTCGGAGGGACAGCCTACAATGAGCAGTTCTTC. Its translation is CASKVGGTAYNEQFF.

The V call is TRBV6-6, the J call TRBJ2-4; no reliable D call. Between the trimmed V and J ends, which lost 2 bases and 8 bases, there was a span of 13 bases. The CDR3 totals 14 residues. CDR1 and CDR2 from the germline V gene are MNHNY and SVGAGI (reference sequence). The CDR3 sequence: CASSYTGREDIQYF. In DNA form, the CDR3 reads TGTGCCAGCAGTTACACGGGTCGTGAGGACATTCAGTACTTC.

This sequence joins TRBV6-4 and TRBJ2-2, with 8 bases matching TRBD1. Germline V lookup: CDR1 MRHNA, CDR2 SNTAGT. Losses at the gene ends were 6 bases for V and 4 bases for J; bases not matched to a gene: 7. The CDR3 length is 15 residues. The CDR3 nucleotides read TGTGCCAGCAGCGGAGGACAGGGAGGCACCGGGGAGCTGTTTTTT. Protein product: CASSGGQGGTGELFF.

There are a few counts of this clone. This chain joins TRBV9 and TRBJ1-2, with D perhaps matching TRBD1 (5 bases). Deletions cut 4 bases from V and 8 bases from J, with 18 bases between. Germline V lookup: CDR1 SGDLS, CDR2 YYNGEE. CDR3 length: 14 residues. The CDR3 protein is CASSPPQGLSGYTF. The CDR3 nucleotides read TGTGCCAGCAGCCCACCGCAGGGTCTGTCCGGCTACACCTTC.

The CDR3 region is CASSVTALTYEQYF. The CDR3 region has the DNA TGTGCCAGCAGTGTGACAGCTTTGACCTACGAGCAGTACTTC. The chain combines TRBV6-1 with TRBJ2-7; tentatively, D is TRBD1 (5 bases). The CDR3 has 14 residues. Germline-derived CDR1 and CDR2 are MNHNS and SASEGT. The ends were cut back, 4 bases at V and 2 bases at J, with 12 bases in the middle.

The chain recombines TRBV4-1 with TRBJ1-1; 7 bases agree with TRBD1. CDR3 length equals 16 residues. The germline V gene has CDR1 MGHRA and CDR2 YSYEKL. The junction had 10 bases not matched to a gene; V was cut back by 1 base and J by 5 bases. Here the CDR3 reads CASSQVSTGVGTEAFF. DNA of the CDR3: TGCGCCAGCAGCCAAGTTTCTACAGGGGTGGGGACTGAAGCTTTCTTT.

The CDR3 protein is CASSLLRDEQYF. DNA for the CDR3: TGTGCCAGCAGCCTATTGAGGGACGAGCAGTACTTC. This sequence joins TRBV7-6 and TRBJ2-7; perhaps TRBD2 as D (5 bases). V was cut by 5 bases and J by 5 bases, with 10 bases left in between. The germline V gene encodes CDR1 SGHVS and CDR2 FNYEAQ. The CDR3 has 12 residues.

This chain connects TRBV6-5 to TRBJ1-3; no clear D gene. Trimming pared 2 bases from V and 0 bases from J, leaving 8 bases between. CDR1 and CDR2 (germline): MNHEY, SVGAGI. The CDR3 length is 15 residues. CDR3 protein: CASSYRRVSGNTIYF. The CDR3 coding sequence is TGTGCCAGCAGTTACCGACGGGTCTCTGGAAACACCATATATTTT.

The chain uses TRBV11-3 and TRBJ2-5, with 16 positions matching TRBD2. Germline values: CDR1 SGHNT, CDR2 YENEEA. This CDR3 region has 18 residues. J lost 5 bases, V lost 5 bases, and 11 bases had no gene match. The CDR3 nucleotides read TGTGCCAGCAGCGGGACTAGCGGGAGGGCCGGATCCCGGGAGACCCAGTACTTC. The encoded protein is CASSGTSGRAGSRETQYF. Complete variable domain (other parts from reference TRBV11-3 and TRBJ2-5): EAGVVQSPRYKIIEKKQPVAFWCNPISGHNTLYWYLQNLGQGPELLIRYENEEAVDDSQLPKDRFSAERLKGVDSTLKIQPAELGDSAVYLCASSGTSGRAGSRETQYFGPGTRLLVL.

The chain couples TRBV28 to TRBJ1-1; D is unclear. The length of the CDR3 is 14 residues. V shed 4 bases and J shed 0 bases, with 9 bases lying between them. CDR1 MDHEN and CDR2 SYDVKM come from the germline V gene. Here the CDR3 reads CASSSPGMNTEAFF. In DNA, the CDR3 is TGTGCCAGCAGTTCCCCGGGGATGAACACTGAAGCTTTCTTT. The whole variable domain, remainder taken from reference TRBV28 and TRBJ1-1, is DVKVTQSSRYLVKRTGEKVFLECVQDMDHENMFWYRQDPGLGLRLIYFSYDVKMKEKGDIPEGYSVSREKKERFSLILESASTNQTSMYLCASSSPGMNTEAFFGQGTRLTVV.